Shown below are 21 T cell receptor beta chains from a single sample sequenced in a study of human T cells and chemical hapten exposure. Indicated time point: patch test 1, 2 weeks after DPC sensitization. Treatment denoted: therapeutic diphenylcyclopropenone sensitization with weekly scalp DPC. TCRdb redid the calling of the RACE reads with MiXCR, one entry per CDR3 protein. This table holds some 340,000 distinct CDR3 sequences, under 9% found once. This material consisted of whole blood, taken in connection with sensitization to the hapten diphenylcyclopropenone (DPC). These receptors were collected from a woman younger than 30 with alopecia areata. Some clones in this sample may be carry-over from other donors' samples.

This rearrangement joins TRBV29-1 to TRBJ2-7; D not certain. The length of the CDR3 is 15 residues. CDR1 is SQVTM and CDR2 is ANQGSEA in the germline V gene. V lost 2 bases and J lost 3, with 17 bases in between. The CDR3 DNA sequence: TGCAGCGTTGAAACCCCGGCGGTCAGCAACTACGAGCAGTACTTC. This encodes CSVETPAVSNYEQYF.

In its sample, this clonotype was seen a few times. V usage is TRBV6-4 and J usage is TRBJ2-1, with D perhaps matching TRBD2 (5 bases). The CDR3 loop spans 15 amino acids. V lost 3 bases and J 6 bases, leaving 15 bases between the germline ends. Germline CDR1 and CDR2: MRHNA and SNTAGT. The CDR3 DNA sequence: TGTGCCAGCAGTGATGCCCTGACGGGAAGCAATGAGCAGTTCTTC. Translation gives CASSDALTGSNEQFF.

At least ten counts were recorded for this clonotype. V and J are TRBV28 and TRBJ1-1; no clear D. The CDR3 contains 15 residues. Per germline, CDR1 MDHEN and CDR2 SYDVKM. Trimming took off 6 bases at V and 3 bases at J, with 17 bases between the two ends. The CDR3 sequence is CASSDPLGLHTEAFF. The DNA of the CDR3 is TGTGCCAGCAGCGACCCACTTGGACTGCACACTGAAGCTTTCTTT. Looking up the rest from reference TRBV28 and TRBJ1-1 gives the full variable domain: DVKVTQSSRYLVKRTGEKVFLECVQDMDHENMFWYRQDPGLGLRLIYFSYDVKMKEKGDIPEGYSVSREKKERFSLILESASTNQTSMYLCASSDPLGLHTEAFFGQGTRLTVV.

The chain combines TRBV20-1 with TRBJ1-1; tentatively, D is TRBD1 (6 bases). The germline gives CDR1 DFQATT, CDR2 SNEGSKA (reference sequence). V lost 5 bases and J lost 5, with 21 bases in between. The CDR3 consists of 15 residues. The CDR3 loop reads CSAPGQPLAGTEAFF. The CDR3 DNA sequence: TGCAGTGCTCCCGGACAGCCTCTGGCTGGGACTGAAGCTTTCTTT.

This clonotype was detected only a few times. The chain couples TRBV3-1 to TRBJ1-2; D unclear. Germline CDR1 reads LGHDT; CDR2 reads YNNKEL (reference sequence). This CDR3 is 13 amino acids long. Trimming pared 0 bases from V and 8 bases from J, leaving 10 bases between. The CDR3: CASSQESRRGYTF. The CDR3 DNA reads as TGTGCCAGCAGCCAAGAAAGCCGCCGGGGCTACACCTTC. The full variable domain, in which reference TRBV3-1 and TRBJ1-2 provide the parts outside the CDR3, is DTAVSQTPKYLVTQMGNDKSIKCEQNLGHDTMYWYKQDSKKFLKIMFSYNNKELIINETVPNRFSPKSPDKAHLNLHINSLELGDSAVYFCASSQESRRGYTFGSGTRLTVV.

This chain connects TRBV7-9 to TRBJ2-4; D is ambiguous. V was pared by 3 bases and J by 7 bases, with 10 bases between. The CDR3 length is 13 residues. Looked up from germline, CDR1 is SEHNR and CDR2 is FQNEAQ (reference sequence). The CDR3 DNA reads TGTGCCAGCAGCTTGGGGTCTCACAACATTCAGTACTTC. Translating it yields CASSLGSHNIQYF.

A few counts support this clonotype. The chain is built from TRBV10-3 and TRBJ2-1; 9 bases are a match to TRBD1. CDR1 is ENHRY, CDR2 SYGVKD, per germline. V shed 9 bases, J shed 0 bases, and the junction held 3 bases outside the gene matches. The CDR3 extends over 14 amino acids. CDR3 coding DNA: TGTGCCATTGGGACAGGGAGCTCCTACAATGAGCAGTTCTTC. Translated, it gives CAIGTGSSYNEQFF.

The rearrangement joins TRBV3-1 to TRBJ2-3, with D possibly being TRBD1 or TRBD2 (6 bases each). CDR3 length: 16 amino acids. The germline V and J ends were trimmed by 4 bases and 2 bases, with 16 bases remaining between them. Looked up from germline, CDR1 is LGHDT and CDR2 is YNNKEL (reference sequence). CDR3 in amino acids: CASSPWTAGYTDTQYF. DNA of the CDR3: TGTGCCAGCAGCCCCTGGACAGCGGGTTACACAGATACGCAGTATTTT.

The V gene is TRBV5-1, the J gene TRBJ1-1, with D maybe TRBD1 (5 bases). V was pared by 5 bases and J by 7 bases, with 18 bases between. CDR1 and CDR2 (germline): SGHRS, YFSETQ. The CDR3 is made up of 14 amino acids. CDR3 region: CASREGSLSIEAFF. CDR3 nucleotides: TGCGCCAGCAGGGAGGGGTCCCTTTCTATTGAAGCTTTCTTT.

V gene TRBV6-2 or TRBV6-3 combines with J gene TRBJ2-1, with D possibly matching TRBD1 (5 bases). Germline V lookup: CDR1 MNHEY, CDR2 SVGEGT. V was clipped by 5 bases and J by 2 bases, with 13 bases between them. The length of the CDR3 is 15 residues. CDR3 in amino acids: CASSTTDFPYNEQFF. For the CDR3, the DNA is TGTGCCAGCAGTACGACAGACTTCCCCTACAATGAGCAGTTCTTC.

There are many counts of this clonotype. The gene calls are TRBV4-1 and TRBJ2-1, with TRBD2 matching 10 bases. Unmatched junction bases numbered 8, after V lost 4 bases and J lost 8 bases. CDR1 and CDR2 from the germline V gene are MGHRA and YSYEKL. This CDR3 contains 15 residues. CDR3 sequence: CASSRERGGFDEQFF. CDR3 nucleotides: TGCGCCAGCAGCCGGGAGCGGGGGGGCTTTGATGAGCAGTTCTTC.

Ten or more counts support this clonotype. The gene calls are TRBV10-3 and TRBJ2-7, with 9 bases that match TRBD1. The CDR3 runs to 14 residues. CDR1 is ENHRY and CDR2 is SYGVKD in the germline V gene. With 5 bases clipped from V and 7 bases from J, the junction kept 9 bases outside the gene matches. CDR3 amino acids: CAISPGQGGEEQYF. The CDR3 DNA is TGTGCCATCAGTCCGGGACAGGGCGGTGAAGAGCAGTACTTC.

The gene calls are TRBV4-3 and TRBJ2-4; D might be TRBD1 or TRBD2, each matching 5 bases. Germline CDR1 and CDR2: LGHNA and YSLEER. The CDR3 sequence is 13 residues long. V was pared by 0 bases and J by 7 bases, with 7 bases between. CDR3 DNA: TGCGCCAGCAGCCAAGATGAGGGGAACATTCAGTACTTC. It is translated as CASSQDEGNIQYF.

This clonotype has at least ten counts. The chain has TRBV6-2 or TRBV6-3 and TRBJ1-2; tentative D call: TRBD1 (6 bases). Trimming stripped 6 bases from V and 8 bases from J, with 22 bases between. This CDR3 is 15 amino acids long. The V gene's germline CDR1 is MNHEY and CDR2 SVGEGT. The CDR3 sequence is CASRKGGTTQSGYTF. The CDR3, as DNA: TGTGCCAGCAGGAAAGGAGGGACAACCCAATCGGGCTACACCTTC.

This clonotype was counted only a few times. This chain links TRBV3-1 with TRBJ1-4; D is ambiguous. Deletions cut 5 bases from V and 11 bases from J, with 9 bases between. Germline V gene lookup returns CDR1 LGHDT and CDR2 YNNKEL (reference sequence). The CDR3 runs to 11 residues. The CDR3 reads CASSYGRKLFF. The CDR3, as DNA: TGTGCCAGCAGCTACGGAAGGAAACTGTTTTTT.

V is TRBV7-9 and J is TRBJ1-4, with TRBD1 matching over 8 bases. The trim removed 5 bases at V and 12 bases at J, leaving 14 bases unmatched. This CDR3 is 15 amino acids long. Germline CDR1 reads SEHNR; CDR2 reads FQNEAQ (reference sequence). CDR3 amino acids: CASSRYFRGRTELFF. The CDR3 DNA is TGTGCCAGCAGCCGATACTTCAGGGGGCGGACTGAACTGTTTTTT.

The table lists this clonotype with a few counts. The chain combines TRBV6-5 with TRBJ1-1, with unresolved D. The CDR3 runs 15 residues. With 0 bases removed from V and 2 bases from J, the gap between germline ends came to 10 bases. Germline lookup yields CDR1 MNHEY and CDR2 SVGAGI. The CDR3 reads CASSYSHTLNTEAFF. DNA of the CDR3: TGTGCCAGCAGTTACTCGCATACACTTAACACTGAAGCTTTCTTT.

The chain links TRBV28 to TRBJ2-7; D is possibly TRBD1 or TRBD2 (7 bases each). The CDR3 contains 15 residues. Germline-derived CDR1 and CDR2 are MDHEN and SYDVKM. V dropped 7 bases and J dropped 2 bases, with 18 bases sitting between them. The DNA for the CDR3 is TGTGCCAGCATCGATTCAGGGGGAGGGACCTACGAGCAGTACTTC. Its translation: CASIDSGGGTYEQYF.

This clonotype was seen repeatedly, ten times or more. The genes are TRBV6-2 or TRBV6-3 and TRBJ2-7; D unresolved. From germline, CDR1 is MNHEY and CDR2 SVGEGT. There are 11 residues in the CDR3. The V end was cut by 5 bases, the J end by 4 bases, with 6 bases between. The CDR3 bases are TGTGCCAGCAGTACGGCTTACGAGCAGTACTTC. Protein sequence: CASSTAYEQYF.

The chain combines TRBV12-3 or TRBV12-4 with TRBJ2-7, with 8 bases fitting TRBD2. With V trimmed by 1 base and J by 3 bases, 5 bases remained unmatched. This CDR3 comprises 15 residues. CDR3 loop: CASSLGLAGLYEQYF. The CDR3 DNA reads TGTGCCAGCAGTTTAGGGCTAGCGGGTCTCTACGAGCAGTACTTC.

This clonotype was counted only a few times. The J gene is TRBJ2-5, the V gene TRBV9; 8 bases agree with TRBD1. V was clipped by 2 bases and J by 5 bases; unmatched bases: 8. From germline, CDR1 is SGDLS and CDR2 YYNGEE. The CDR3 loop spans 15 amino acids. CDR3 nucleotides: TGTGCCAGCAGCGTCCTCGACAGGGGTTGGGAGACCCAGTACTTC. This codes for CASSVLDRGWETQYF.